This TCR beta chain is drawn from a study of T-cell reconstitution after alpha-beta-depleted transplantation in children. Study-wide findings and caveats: It was newly produced T cells that mostly accounted for T-cell counts and diversity one year after transplant. For some patients, TCRbeta diversity was high at day 60 because of recipient T cells and thymic progenitors that survived. Reported findings indicate that, about two months after transplant, alpha-beta T cells came from several hundred expanded clones, which were derived from non-depleted graft cells.

Germline CDR1 SGHRS, CDR2 YFSETQ. Trimming took 1 base from V and 2 from J, leaving 7 bases between them. The CDR3 is made up of 14 amino acids. A library of TCRbeta sequences, prepared with unique molecular identifiers, was generated. Via MiXCR, TCRdb re-called the PCR reads, giving one row per CDR3 protein. The sample lists roughly 570,000 distinct CDR3 sequences; 27% were seen once. This clonotype appeared a few times. What it recognizes is unknown. This chain connects TRBV5-1 to TRBJ2-1, with D perhaps matching TRBD1 (5 bases). Specimen: PBMCs, collected before TCRalphabeta/CD19-depleted stem cell transplant. The TCR originated in a boy under two years old with Wiskott-Aldrich syndrome, due to receive a stem cell transplant. The DNA for the CDR3 is TGCGCCAGCAGCTTGAAAGGGGCCTACAATGAGCAGTTCTTC. This encodes CASSLKGAYNEQFF. The whole variable domain, filled in from reference TRBV5-1 and TRBJ2-1, reads KAGVTQTPRYLIKTRGQQVTLSCSPISGHRSVSWYQQTPGQGLQFLFEYFSETQRNKGNFPGRFSGRQFSNSRSEMNVSTLELGDSALYLCASSLKGAYNEQFFGPGTRLTVL.